A selection of T cell receptor beta chains follows, all from one sample in a study of radiotherapy plus CTLA-4 blockade in lung cancer. Produced via immunoSEQ multiplex PCR; TCRdb's table is partial and in-frame only. The sample consists of 75,000 to 100,000 clones, 88% of them appearing once. The sample consisted of peripheral blood, taken from a patient treated with radiotherapy plus ipilimumab. The receptor set was obtained from a human donor with non-small cell lung cancer that progressed on radiotherapy plus ipilimumab. Both conserved end residues are part of each CDR3. The D gene is left open where the match is weak. Clone size is stated in some rows and not others, as once, few, many or a class when expanded.

d_call j_call v_call clone_size cdr3_nt cdr3_aa
TRBD2 TRBJ2-7 TRBV19 . TGTGCCAGTAGTATCATAGCGGGAGGACCTGGAGAGCAGTACTTC CASSIIAGGPGEQYF
. TRBJ1-4 TRBV7-9 . TGTGCCAGCAGCCTGGTGGGGGATAGGGTAGAAAAACTGTTTTTT CASSLVGDRVEKLFF
TRBD2 TRBJ2-1 TRBV5-1 . TGCGCCAGCAGCTTAGCGGGAGGGACCTACAATGAGCAGTTCTTC CASSLAGGTYNEQFF
. TRBJ2-1 TRBV2 . TGTGCCAGCAGTGAAGCGACCTACAATGAGCAGTTCTTC CASSEATYNEQFF
TRBD1 TRBJ2-1 TRBV5-1 . TGCGCCAGCAGCACCCAGACCCGGACAGGCAATTACAATGAGCAGTTCTTC CASSTQTRTGNYNEQFF
TRBD1 TRBJ1-3 TRBV11-2 few TGTGCCAGCAGCTTAGTAGGGGGCTTATGGTCAACTGGAAACACCATATATTTT CASSLVGGLWSTGNTIYF
TRBD1 TRBJ2-1 TRBV18 few TGTGCCAGCTCGCAGGATAGGAACAGGGGGTTCAATGAGCAGTTCTTC CASSQDRNRGFNEQFF
. TRBJ2-5 TRBV12-5 . TGTGCTAGTGGTGGAAGGTTGGTAGAGACCCAGTACTTC CASGGRLVETQYF
. TRBJ2-3 TRBV5-1 . TGCGCCAGCAGCTTGACGGCAGGGGCTGATACGCAGTATTTT CASSLTAGADTQYF
. TRBJ2-3 TRBV5-4 . TGTGCCAGCAGCTTGTGGTCCGCAGATACGCAGTATTTT CASSLWSADTQYF
. TRBJ2-1 TRBV10-2 . TGCGCCAGCAGGACGGGGCTAATCCAAAGGGAGCAGTTCTTC CASRTGLIQREQFF
. TRBJ2-7 TRBV5-5 . TGTGCCAGCAGCTACGGGACAACTCTCTACGAGCAGTACTTC CASSYGTTLYEQYF
. TRBJ1-2 TRBV20-1 few TGCTCGCTGGGCAGTGGGGGCTACACCTTC CSLGSGGYTF
. TRBJ1-3 TRBV4-2 . TGTGCCAGCAGCCAAGTTGGCGTTGCTGGAAACACCATATATTTT CASSQVGVAGNTIYF
TRBD2 TRBJ2-1 TRBV6-6 . TGTGCCAGCAGTAAGACTAGCGGGGAGCAGTTCTTC CASSKTSGEQFF
TRBD1 TRBJ2-7 TRBV5-6 few TGTGCCAGCAGATCGGACAGGGGAAGCTCCTACGAGCAGTACTTC CASRSDRGSSYEQYF